The sequence of this TCR beta chain was determined in a study of cytomegalovirus exposure and HLA in healthy donors. Study overall: The 600 to 800 first-cohort repertoires shared a platform with the 130 or so validation repertoires, as reported in a later analysis. Study-wide findings and caveats: 150 or so TCR beta chains were listed as cytomegalovirus-associated. Most TCR sequences were rare, but some public TCRs occurred in many donors.

The CDR3 has 15 amino acids. CDR1 SQVTM and CDR2 ANQGSEA come from the germline V gene. V was pared by 4 bases and J by 3 bases, with 18 bases between. Assay: immunoSEQ multiplex PCR; the TCRdb copy retains only in-frame clones and omits some. This sample has about 38,000 clones; about 93% occur once, and the top ten carry 3% to 3.5%. Turning to this clone: Its antigen is unidentified.

The chain couples TRBV29-1 to TRBJ1-1; possible D gene TRBD1, 5 bases. The material sequenced was PBMCs. The TCR comes from a man aged 18 to 30 in good health and CMV-seronegative. The CDR3 sequence is CSVAGNVGAYTEAFF. In DNA form, the CDR3 reads TGCAGCGTTGCAGGTAACGTTGGGGCCTACACTGAAGCTTTCTTT.